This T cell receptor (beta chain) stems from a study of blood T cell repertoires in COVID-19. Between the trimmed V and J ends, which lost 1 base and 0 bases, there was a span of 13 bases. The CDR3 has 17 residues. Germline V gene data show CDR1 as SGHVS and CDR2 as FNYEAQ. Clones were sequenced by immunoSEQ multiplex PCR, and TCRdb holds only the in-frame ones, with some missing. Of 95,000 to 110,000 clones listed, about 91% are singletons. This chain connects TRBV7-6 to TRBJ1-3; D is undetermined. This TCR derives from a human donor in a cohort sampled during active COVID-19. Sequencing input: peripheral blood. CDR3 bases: TGTGCCAGCAGCTTAGTGGTCGGGGAGATCTCTGGAAACACCATATATTTT. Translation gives CASSLVVGEISGNTIYF. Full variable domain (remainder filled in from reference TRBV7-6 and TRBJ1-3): GAGVSQSPRYKVTKRGQDVALRCDPISGHVSLYWYRQALGQGPEFLTYFNYEAQQDKSGLPNDRFSAERPEGSISTLTIQRTEQRDSAMYRCASSLVVGEISGNTIYFGEGSWLTVV.